What follows describes a single TCR beta chain. As yet, its antigen is unknown. Time point described: cycle 4 day 1 (C4D1), after around six weeks of nivolumab. The patients all showed relapse after autologous stem cell transplantation, while their brentuximab vedotin exposure varied. The sample originates from a study of PD-1 blockade in classical Hodgkin lymphoma. The J segment lost 0 bases and the V segment lost 4 bases, leaving 8 bases of the junction unmatched. The CDR3 runs 16 residues. Germline CDR1 is MNHEY and CDR2 is SVGAGI. Study observations and caveats: TCR diversity in CD4+, not CD8+, cells rose significantly by C4D1. When set against healthy donors, newly diagnosed patients were reported to show lower baseline TCR diversity. Exclusion was the outcome for patients who began nivolumab under 1 year after ASCT.

Data came from immunoSEQ multiplex PCR; TCRdb stores just in-frame clones and leaves some out. In the table there are 25,000 or so clones, around nine tenths of which are singletons. The receptor was derived from a human donor with classical Hodgkin lymphoma. The specimen comprised peripheral blood mononuclear cells (PBMCs), sampled before the fourth cycle of nivolumab. V usage is TRBV6-5 and J usage is TRBJ2-5; 7 nucleotides line up with TRBD1. CDR3 DNA: TGTGCCAGCAGTTTTACAGGGGTGGGGTACCAAGAGACCCAGTACTTC. It encodes CASSFTGVGYQETQYF.